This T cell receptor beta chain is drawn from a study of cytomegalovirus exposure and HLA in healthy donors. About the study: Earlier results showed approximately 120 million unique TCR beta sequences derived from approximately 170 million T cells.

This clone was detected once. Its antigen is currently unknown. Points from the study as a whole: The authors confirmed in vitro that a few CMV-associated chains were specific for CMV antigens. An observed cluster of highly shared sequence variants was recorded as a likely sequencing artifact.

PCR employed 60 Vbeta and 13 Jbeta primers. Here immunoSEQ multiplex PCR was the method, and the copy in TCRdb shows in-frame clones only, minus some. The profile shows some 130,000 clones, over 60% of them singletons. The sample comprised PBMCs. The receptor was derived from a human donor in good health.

In nucleotides, the CDR3 is TGCAGCGTGACAGGGCTCCAAGAGACCCAGTACTTC. This sequence encodes CSVTGLQETQYF. This chain joins TRBV29-1 and TRBJ2-5, with 7 nucleotides matching TRBD1. This CDR3 is 12 amino acids long. The ends lost 6 bases at V and 1 base at J; junction bases unmatched: 2. CDR1 and CDR2 (germline): SQVTM, ANQGSEA.